The present T cell receptor beta chain was sequenced within a study of T cell changes during pregnancy in multiple sclerosis. The protocol was immunoSEQ multiplex PCR, while the TCRdb copy is restricted to in-frame clones and leaves out a portion. The data show almost 65,000 clones, with around 92% seen just once and approximately 2.3% held by the top ten. The V gene lost 3 bases and the J gene lost 1 base, with 12 bases spanning the gap. Germline loops: CDR1 SGHAT, CDR2 FQNNGV. CDR3 length: 16 amino acids. In its sample, this clone was seen once. The chain is built from TRBV11-2 and TRBJ2-2, with a weak D call TRBD2 (6 bases). Material: peripheral blood, obtained in the first trimester of pregnancy. The clonotype comes from a female donor with multiple sclerosis, enrolled in a pregnancy study. Here the CDR3 reads CASSFPAGGNTGELFF. CDR3 in DNA: TGTGCCAGCAGCTTCCCAGCGGGCGGGAACACCGGGGAGCTGTTTTTT.